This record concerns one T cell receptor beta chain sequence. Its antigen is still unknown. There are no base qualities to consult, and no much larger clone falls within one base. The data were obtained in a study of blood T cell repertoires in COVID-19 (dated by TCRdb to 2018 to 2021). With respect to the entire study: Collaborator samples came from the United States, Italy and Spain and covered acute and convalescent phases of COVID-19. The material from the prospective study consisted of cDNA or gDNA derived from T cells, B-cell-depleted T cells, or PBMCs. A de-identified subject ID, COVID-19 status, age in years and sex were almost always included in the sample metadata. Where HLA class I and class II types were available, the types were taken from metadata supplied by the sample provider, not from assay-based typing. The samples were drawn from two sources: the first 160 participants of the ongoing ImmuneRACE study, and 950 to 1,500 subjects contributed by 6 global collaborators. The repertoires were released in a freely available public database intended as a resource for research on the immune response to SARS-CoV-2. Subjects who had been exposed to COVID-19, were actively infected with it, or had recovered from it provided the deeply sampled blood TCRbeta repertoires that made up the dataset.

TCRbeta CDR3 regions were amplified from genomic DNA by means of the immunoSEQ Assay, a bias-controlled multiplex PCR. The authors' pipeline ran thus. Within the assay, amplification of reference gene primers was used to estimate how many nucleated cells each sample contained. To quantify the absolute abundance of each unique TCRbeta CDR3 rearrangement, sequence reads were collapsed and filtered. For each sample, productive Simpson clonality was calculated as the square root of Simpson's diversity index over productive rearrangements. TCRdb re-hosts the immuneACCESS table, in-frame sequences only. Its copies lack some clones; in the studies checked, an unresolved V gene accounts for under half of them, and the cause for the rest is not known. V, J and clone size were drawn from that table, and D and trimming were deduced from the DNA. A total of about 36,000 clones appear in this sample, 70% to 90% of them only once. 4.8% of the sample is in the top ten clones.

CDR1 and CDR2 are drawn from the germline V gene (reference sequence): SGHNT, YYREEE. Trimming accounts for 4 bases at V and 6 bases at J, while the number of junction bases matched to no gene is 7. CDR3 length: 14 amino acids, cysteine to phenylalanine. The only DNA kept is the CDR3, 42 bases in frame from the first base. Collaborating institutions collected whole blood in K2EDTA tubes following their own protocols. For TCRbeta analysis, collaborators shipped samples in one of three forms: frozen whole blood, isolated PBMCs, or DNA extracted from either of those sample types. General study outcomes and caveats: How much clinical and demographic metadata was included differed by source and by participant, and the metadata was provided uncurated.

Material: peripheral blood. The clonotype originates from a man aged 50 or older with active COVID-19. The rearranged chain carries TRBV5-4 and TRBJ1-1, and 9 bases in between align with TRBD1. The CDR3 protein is CASSANRGRPEAFF. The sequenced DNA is TGTGCCAGCAGCGCCAACAGGGGGCGGCCTGAAGCTTTCTTT.